The 3 T cell receptor beta chains below come from one sample, sequenced in a study of neurological immune-mediated disorders. TCRdb re-called the 5' RACE reads through MiXCR, storing one row per CDR3 protein. Of some 120,000 distinct CDR3 sequences in the sample, more than 2.5% were seen once. The sample was PBMCs. The origin of the receptors is a woman aged 30 to 39 with multiple sclerosis.

The sample holds many counts of this clonotype. This rearrangement joins TRBV3-1 to TRBJ1-1; D may be TRBD1 (6 bases). The V end lost 0 bases, the J end lost 1 base, and 9 bases lay between the germline ends. CDR1 and CDR2 (germline): LGHDT, YNNKEL (reference sequence). This CDR3 is 15 amino acids long. The CDR3 DNA sequence: TGTGCCAGCAGCCAAGATTGGGGGGCGAACACTGAAGCTTTCTTT. Its translation is CASSQDWGANTEAFF. The entire variable domain, with the rest obtained from reference TRBV3-1 and TRBJ1-1, is as follows: DTAVSQTPKYLVTQMGNDKSIKCEQNLGHDTMYWYKQDSKKFLKIMFSYNNKELIINETVPNRFSPKSPDKAHLNLHINSLELGDSAVYFCASSQDWGANTEAFFGQGTRLTVV.

This clonotype was seen many times. V usage is TRBV7-2 and J usage is TRBJ1-2, with TRBD1 matching over 7 bases. Unmatched junction bases numbered 7, after V lost 4 bases and J lost 2 bases. The CDR3 contains 15 residues. Germline CDR1 and CDR2: SGHTA and FQGNSA. The CDR3 DNA sequence: TGTGCCAGCAGCTCGATCGTACAGGGGAACTATGGCTACACCTTC. Translating it yields CASSSIVQGNYGYTF.

This clonotype was detected ten times or more. The chain has TRBV20-1 and TRBJ2-7; 7 bases agree with TRBD1. J was trimmed by 3 bases and V by 3 bases; bases with no gene match: 8. Per germline, CDR1 DFQATT and CDR2 SNEGSKA (reference sequence). The CDR3 covers 14 residues. The CDR3 loop reads CSARAPGTVYEQYF. CDR3 nucleotides: TGCAGTGCTAGGGCCCCGGGGACAGTCTACGAGCAGTACTTC.